Here is one TCR beta chain with its context. The antigen remains undetermined. Germline loops: CDR1 SGHTA, CDR2 FQGNSA. V was clipped by 1 base and J by 13 bases; unmatched bases: 7. This CDR3 is 15 amino acids long. The entry originates in a study of cytomegalovirus exposure and HLA in healthy donors. Study-level background: Both the 100 to 150 validation repertoires and the roughly 700 first-cohort repertoires used the same platform, as reported by a later analysis.

The data were produced by immunoSEQ multiplex PCR, yet TCRdb's version contains in-frame clones alone and is incomplete. The sample has some 100,000 clones, roughly nine tenths seen once. Study outcomes and limitations: A list of more than 150 TCR beta chains associated with cytomegalovirus was given. In vitro, three CMV-associated chains proved specific for CMV antigens. Rarity characterized most TCR sequences, yet some public TCRs appeared in many donors.

This clonotype was sampled from a man younger than 35 in good health and CMV-seropositive. This chain joins TRBV7-2 and TRBJ2-1; 13 bases are a match to TRBD2. The material sequenced was PBMCs. This CDR3 reads CASSLDPLAGGTQFF. DNA for the CDR3: TGTGCCAGCAGCTTAGACCCACTAGCGGGGGGGACCCAGTTCTTC.